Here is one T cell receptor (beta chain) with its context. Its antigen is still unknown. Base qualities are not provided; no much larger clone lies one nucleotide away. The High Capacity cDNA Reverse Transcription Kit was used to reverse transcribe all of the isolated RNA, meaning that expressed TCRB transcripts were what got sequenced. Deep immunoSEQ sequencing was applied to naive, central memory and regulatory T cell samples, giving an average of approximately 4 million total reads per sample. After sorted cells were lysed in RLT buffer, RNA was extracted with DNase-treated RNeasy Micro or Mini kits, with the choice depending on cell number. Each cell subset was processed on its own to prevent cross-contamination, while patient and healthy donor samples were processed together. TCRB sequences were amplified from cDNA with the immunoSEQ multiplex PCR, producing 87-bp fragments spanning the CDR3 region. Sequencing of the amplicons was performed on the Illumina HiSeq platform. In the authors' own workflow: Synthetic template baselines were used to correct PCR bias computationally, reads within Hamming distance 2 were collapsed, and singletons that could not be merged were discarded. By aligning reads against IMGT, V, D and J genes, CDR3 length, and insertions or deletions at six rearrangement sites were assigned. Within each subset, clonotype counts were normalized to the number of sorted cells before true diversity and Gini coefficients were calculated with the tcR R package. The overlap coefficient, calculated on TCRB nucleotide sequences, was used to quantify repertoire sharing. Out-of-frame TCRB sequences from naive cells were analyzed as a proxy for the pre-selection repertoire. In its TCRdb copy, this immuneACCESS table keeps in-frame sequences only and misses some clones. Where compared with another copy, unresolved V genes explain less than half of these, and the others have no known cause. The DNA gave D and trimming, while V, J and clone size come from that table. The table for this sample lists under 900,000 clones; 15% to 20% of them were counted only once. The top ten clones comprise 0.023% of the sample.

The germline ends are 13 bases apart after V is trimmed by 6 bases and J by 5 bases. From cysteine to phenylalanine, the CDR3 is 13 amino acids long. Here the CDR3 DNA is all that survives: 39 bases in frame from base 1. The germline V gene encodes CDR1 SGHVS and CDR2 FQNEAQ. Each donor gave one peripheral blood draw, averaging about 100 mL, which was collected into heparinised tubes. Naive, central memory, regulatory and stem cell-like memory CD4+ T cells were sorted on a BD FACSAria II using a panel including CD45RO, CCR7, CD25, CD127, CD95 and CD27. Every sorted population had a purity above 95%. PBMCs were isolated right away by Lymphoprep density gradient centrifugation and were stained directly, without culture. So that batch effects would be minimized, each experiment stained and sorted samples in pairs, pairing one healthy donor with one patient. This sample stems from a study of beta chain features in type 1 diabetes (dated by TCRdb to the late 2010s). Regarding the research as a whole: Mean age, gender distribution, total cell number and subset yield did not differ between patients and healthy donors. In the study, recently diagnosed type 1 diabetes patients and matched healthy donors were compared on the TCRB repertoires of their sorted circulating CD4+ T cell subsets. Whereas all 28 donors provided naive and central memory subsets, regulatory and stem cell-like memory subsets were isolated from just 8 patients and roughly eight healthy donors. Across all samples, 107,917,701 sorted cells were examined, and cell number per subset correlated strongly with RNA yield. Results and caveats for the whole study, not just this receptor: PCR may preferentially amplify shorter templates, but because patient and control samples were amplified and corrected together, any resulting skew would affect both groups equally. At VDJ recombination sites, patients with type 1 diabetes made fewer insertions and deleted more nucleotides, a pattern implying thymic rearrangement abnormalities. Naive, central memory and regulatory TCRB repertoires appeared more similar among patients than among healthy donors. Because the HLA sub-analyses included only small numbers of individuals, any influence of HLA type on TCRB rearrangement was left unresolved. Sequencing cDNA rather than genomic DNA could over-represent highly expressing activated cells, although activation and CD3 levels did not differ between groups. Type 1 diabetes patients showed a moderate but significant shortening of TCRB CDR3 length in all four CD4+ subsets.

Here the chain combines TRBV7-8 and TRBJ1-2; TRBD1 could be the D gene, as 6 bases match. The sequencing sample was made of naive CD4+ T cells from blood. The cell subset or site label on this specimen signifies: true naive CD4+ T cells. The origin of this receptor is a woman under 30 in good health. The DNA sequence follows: TGTGCCAGCAGTTTATCAGGGGAGTATGGCTACACCTTC. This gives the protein CASSLSGEYGYTF. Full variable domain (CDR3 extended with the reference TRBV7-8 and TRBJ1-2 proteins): GAGVSQSPRYKVAKRGQDVALRCDPISGHVSLFWYQQALGQGPEFLTYFQNEAQLDKSGLPSDRFFAERPEGSVSTLKIQRTQQEDSAVYLCASSLSGEYGYTFGSGTRLTVV.